This TCR beta chain was profiled in a study of cytomegalovirus exposure and HLA in healthy donors. The overall study: A prior analysis found about 120 million unique TCR beta sequences from around 180 million T cells.

Trimming stripped 2 bases from V and 6 bases from J, with 7 bases between. The CDR3 runs to 12 residues. The V gene's germline CDR1 is LNHDA and CDR2 SQIVND (reference sequence). General study points: The study designated fewer than 200 TCR beta chains cytomegalovirus-associated.

The study ran its PCR with 60 Vbeta and 13 Jbeta primers. Clones were read by immunoSEQ multiplex PCR, and TCRdb kept only the in-frame ones, dropping some. The sample has about 120,000 clones, nearly 80% seen once. As concerns this clone: The antigen is undetermined.

Material: PBMCs. This TCR derives from a young woman in good health and CMV-seropositive. This sequence joins TRBV19 and TRBJ1-2; weak D call: TRBD1 (6 bases). CDR3 in DNA: TGTGCCAGTAGTATACAGGGGAATGGCTACACCTTC. It codes for CASSIQGNGYTF.